The 12 T cell receptor beta chains given below trace back to one sample, sequenced in a study of blood T cell repertoires in COVID-19. TCRdb keeps only in-frame clones here, not all; method: immunoSEQ multiplex PCR. The sample includes roughly 200,000 clones, about 80% seen only once; the top ten take 4% to 5.5%. The material sequenced was peripheral blood. These receptors were obtained from a man aged 50 to 60 with active or convalescent COVID-19.

A word on this clone: The sample carries other DNA sequences with the same CDR3. This chain links TRBV15 with TRBJ1-1; D is unresolved. From germline, CDR1 is LNHNV and CDR2 YYDKDF (reference sequence). V was pared by 0 bases and J by 2 bases, with 13 bases between. The CDR3 is made up of 16 amino acids. The CDR3 sequence: CATSRDPGRTNTEAFF. Written as DNA, the CDR3 is TGTGCCACCAGCAGAGATCCCGGCCGGACTAACACTGAAGCTTTCTTT.

The chain links TRBV6-5 to TRBJ2-6; D is uncertain. V gave up 10 bases and J gave up 1 base, with 8 bases separating them. Germline assignment: CDR1 MNHEY and CDR2 SVGAGI. CDR3 length: 13 amino acids. The CDR3 sequence is CATSQSGANVLTF. The CDR3 nucleotides are TGTGCCACCTCCCAGTCTGGGGCCAACGTCCTGACTTTC.

V gene TRBV10-3 combines with J gene TRBJ1-5; no reliable D call. The CDR3 loop spans 18 amino acids. The germline CDR1 and CDR2 sequences are ENHRY and SYGVKD. Deletions cut 0 bases from V and 3 bases from J, with 18 bases between. The CDR3, as DNA: TGTGCCATCAGTGAGTCTCCCCCTCGAGACGGGTCCAATCAGCCCCAGCATTTT. Translation gives CAISESPPRDGSNQPQHF.

The sample holds a few counts of this clone. This chain links TRBV3-1 (or the pseudogene TRBV3-2) with TRBJ2-5; maybe TRBD1 (5 bases). The germline CDR1 and CDR2 sequences are LGHDT and YNNKEL (reference sequence). Trimming took 0 bases from V and 5 from J, leaving 13 bases between them. CDR3 length: 15 residues. The CDR3 is CASSQDGQGYETQYF. The CDR3, as DNA: TGTGCCAGCAGCCAAGATGGCCAGGGCTATGAGACCCAGTACTTC.

The rearrangement joins TRBV6-5 to TRBJ1-6; 10 bases match TRBD1. Germline V gene sequence: CDR1 MNHEY, CDR2 SVGAGI. The CDR3 extends over 15 amino acids. The trim removed 5 bases at V and 7 bases at J, leaving 5 bases unmatched. The chain's CDR3 is CASSIMTGGNSPLHF. The CDR3 nucleotides read TGTGCCAGCAGTATAATGACAGGGGGCAATTCACCCCTCCACTTT.

This clone was observed a handful of times. The chain carries TRBV7-2 and TRBJ2-7, with a weak D call TRBD1 (6 bases). V lost 5 bases and J lost 1, with 12 bases in between. This CDR3 has 14 amino acids. The germline V gene has CDR1 SGHTA and CDR2 FQGNSA. In DNA, the CDR3 is TGTGCCAGCAGCATCGACAGGCGTTCCTACGAGCAGTACTTC. Its translation: CASSIDRRSYEQYF.

The chain couples TRBV18 to TRBJ2-7, with TRBD1 matching 10 bases. Germline V gives CDR1 KGHSH, CDR2 LQKENI. This CDR3 region has 11 residues. Trimming at V came to 8 bases and at J to 6 bases, leaving 1 base not matched to a gene. The CDR3 spells CASRDRGEQYF. In DNA, the CDR3 is TGTGCCAGCCGGGACAGGGGCGAGCAGTACTTC.

This sequence joins TRBV4-2 and TRBJ2-1; D may be TRBD1 (6 bases). Germline CDR1 is LGHNA and CDR2 is YNFKEQ. The CDR3 is 11 amino acids. V dropped 5 bases and J dropped 16 bases, with 15 bases sitting between them. The CDR3 is CASSYTGIFFF. The CDR3 coding sequence is TGTGCCAGCAGCTACACAGGGATATTTTTCTTC.

There are a few counts of this clone. This chain links TRBV7-6 with TRBJ2-3, with no clear D. Trimming pared 1 base from V and 6 bases from J, leaving 11 bases between. The CDR3 is 14 amino acids. The germline V gene encodes CDR1 SGHVS and CDR2 FNYEAQ. The CDR3 protein is CASSLDVGRDTQYF. The CDR3 DNA reads TGTGCCAGCAGCTTAGATGTGGGCCGGGATACGCAGTATTTT. Looking up the rest from reference TRBV7-6 and TRBJ2-3 gives the full variable domain: GAGVSQSPRYKVTKRGQDVALRCDPISGHVSLYWYRQALGQGPEFLTYFNYEAQQDKSGLPNDRFSAERPEGSISTLTIQRTEQRDSAMYRCASSLDVGRDTQYFGPGTRLTVL.

The rearrangement links TRBV2 to TRBJ2-1, with D hard to call. Trimming pared 6 bases from V and 7 bases from J, leaving 7 bases between. The germline CDR1 and CDR2 sequences are SNHLY and FYNNEI. This CDR3 has 11 amino acids. CDR3: CASRGRNEQFF. Here the CDR3 DNA reads TGTGCCAGCAGGGGCAGGAATGAGCAGTTCTTC.

This clone turned up a few times. V gene TRBV6-5 combines with J gene TRBJ1-5; 9 nucleotides match TRBD1. V gave up 5 bases and J gave up 4 bases; unmatched junction bases: 3. This CDR3 spans 14 amino acids. Germline V CDR1 and CDR2: MNHEY, SVGAGI. The CDR3 DNA sequence: TGTGCCAGCAGTCCACAGGGGGCGAATCAGCCCCAGCATTTT. This translates into CASSPQGANQPQHF.

The rearrangement uses TRBV29-1 and TRBJ1-1; D not resolved. Trimming stripped 4 bases from V and 1 base from J, with 7 bases between. Germline V CDR1 and CDR2: SQVTM, ANQGSEA. CDR3 size: 12 residues. The CDR3 reads CSVAWRNTEAFF. CDR3 in DNA: TGCAGCGTTGCGTGGAGGAACACTGAAGCTTTCTTT.